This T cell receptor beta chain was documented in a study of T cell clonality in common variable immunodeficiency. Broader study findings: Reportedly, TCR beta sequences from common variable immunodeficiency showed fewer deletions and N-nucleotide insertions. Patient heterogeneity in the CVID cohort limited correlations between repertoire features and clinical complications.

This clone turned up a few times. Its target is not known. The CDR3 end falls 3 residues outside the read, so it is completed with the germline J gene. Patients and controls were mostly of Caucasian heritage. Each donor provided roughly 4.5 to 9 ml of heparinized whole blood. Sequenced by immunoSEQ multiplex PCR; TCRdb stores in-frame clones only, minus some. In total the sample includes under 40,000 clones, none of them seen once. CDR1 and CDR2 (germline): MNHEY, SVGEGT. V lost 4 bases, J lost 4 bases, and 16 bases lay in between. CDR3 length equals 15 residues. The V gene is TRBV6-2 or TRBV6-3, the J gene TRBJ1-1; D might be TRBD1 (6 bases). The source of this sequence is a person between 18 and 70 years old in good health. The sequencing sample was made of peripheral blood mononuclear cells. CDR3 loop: CASSFAGRGGTEAFF. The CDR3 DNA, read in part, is TGTGCCAGCAGTTTTGCAGGGAGAGGGGGCACTGAA.